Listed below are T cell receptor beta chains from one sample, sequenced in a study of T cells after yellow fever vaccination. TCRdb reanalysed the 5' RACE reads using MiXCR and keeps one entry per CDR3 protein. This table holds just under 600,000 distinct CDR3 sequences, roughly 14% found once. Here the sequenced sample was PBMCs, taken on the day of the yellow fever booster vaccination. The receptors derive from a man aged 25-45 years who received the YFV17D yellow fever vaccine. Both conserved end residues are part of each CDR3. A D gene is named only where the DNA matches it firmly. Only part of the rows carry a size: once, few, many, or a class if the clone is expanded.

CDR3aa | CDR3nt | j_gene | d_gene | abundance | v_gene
CSARSKETSRETQYF | TGCAGTGCTAGATCGAAGGAGACCAGCCGGGAGACCCAGTACTTC | TRBJ2-5 | - | - | TRBV20-1
CSASEGGGEQFF | TGCAGTGCTAGCGAGGGGGGGGGTGAGCAGTTCTTC | TRBJ2-1 | - | - | TRBV20-1
CASSDPRTGLGEWGYTF | TGTGCCAGCAGCGACCCCAGGACAGGGCTGGGGGAGTGGGGCTACACCTTC | TRBJ1-2 | TRBD1 | few | TRBV12-3/TRBV12-4
CASSLNYYEQFF | TGTGCCAGCAGTTTAAATTACTATGAGCAGTTCTTC | TRBJ2-1 | - | few | TRBV28
CASSLRGVGYEQYF | TGTGCCAGCAGTTTACGGGGGGTTGGCTACGAGCAGTACTTC | TRBJ2-7 | TRBD2 | few | TRBV28
CASTLGRSWNTEAFF | TGTGCCAGCACACTAGGGCGGAGTTGGAACACTGAAGCTTTCTTT | TRBJ1-1 | - | - | TRBV2
CASSFRDREIEQYF | TGTGCCAGCAGCTTCCGAGACAGGGAGATCGAGCAGTACTTC | TRBJ2-7 | - | - | TRBV21-1
CASSANAGTGELFF | TGTGCCAGCAGTGCTAATGCGGGCACCGGGGAGCTGTTTTTT | TRBJ2-2 | - | few | TRBV6-4
CASSQPTAPETQYF | TGTGCCAGCAGCCAGCCGACGGCTCCAGAGACCCAGTACTTC | TRBJ2-5 | - | - | TRBV6-1
CAVGGGKGGYNEQFF | TGTGCGGTAGGAGGGGGGAAGGGAGGCTACAATGAGCAGTTCTTC | TRBJ2-1 | - | - | TRBV15
CASSLAVGEQYF | TGCGCCAGCAGCTTGGCTGTGGGCGAGCAGTACTTC | TRBJ2-7 | - | many | TRBV5-1
CASSRPSVQETQYF | TGTGCCAGCAGCCGACCTAGCGTCCAAGAGACCCAGTACTTC | TRBJ2-5 | - | few | TRBV6-1
CASSAGGGRAFYEQYF | TGCGCCAGCAGCGCGGGCGGTGGCAGGGCCTTCTACGAGCAGTACTTC | TRBJ2-7 | - | - | TRBV5-1
CSAPRVGGVGETQYF | TGCAGTGCCCCCAGGGTGGGGGGAGTGGGCGAGACCCAGTACTTC | TRBJ2-5 | - | - | TRBV20-1
CSATPGTVEAFF | TGCAGTGCTACCCCCGGGACAGTAGAAGCTTTCTTT | TRBJ1-1 | TRBD1 | - | TRBV20-1
CSGGRDTQYF | TGCAGCGGGGGGCGAGATACGCAGTATTTT | TRBJ2-3 | - | - | TRBV29-1
CSARQQGARTNEKLFF | TGCAGTGCTCGCCAACAGGGGGCGAGAACTAATGAAAAACTGTTTTTT | TRBJ1-4 | TRBD1 | - | TRBV20-1
CASNREYNEQFF | TGTGCCAGCAATCGGGAGTACAATGAGCAGTTCTTC | TRBJ2-1 | - | many | TRBV5-6
CASSPTSSRNTGELFF | TGTGCCAGCAGCCCCACTAGTAGTAGGAACACCGGGGAGCTGTTTTTT | TRBJ2-2 | - | - | TRBV11-2
CASIYGLAGYNEQFF | TGTGCCAGCATTTATGGGCTAGCGGGTTACAATGAGCAGTTCTTC | TRBJ2-1 | TRBD2 | - | TRBV6-2/TRBV6-3
CASSFTDRGVTEAFF | TGTGCCAGCAGCTTCACCGACAGGGGGGTCACTGAAGCTTTCTTT | TRBJ1-1 | TRBD1 | - | TRBV9
CASRASSYNSPLHF | TGTGCCAGCCGGGCGAGCTCCTATAATTCACCCCTCCACTTT | TRBJ1-6 | - | few | TRBV27
CASRASTSGTQYF | TGTGCCAGCAGGGCCTCGACTAGTGGTACGCAGTATTTT | TRBJ2-3 | - | few | TRBV27
CASSTGTSGRWSLGEQYF | TGTGCCAGCAGCACCGGGACTAGCGGGAGGTGGAGCTTGGGCGAGCAGTACTTC | TRBJ2-7 | TRBD2 | few | TRBV11-1
CASSYSTDRGDYGYTF | TGTGCCAGCAGTTACTCGACGGACAGGGGAGACTATGGCTACACCTTC | TRBJ1-2 | TRBD1 | - | TRBV6-2/TRBV6-3
CASSYEIVHGRGQGNPDTQYF | TGTGCCAGCAGTTACGAAATTGTCCATGGTAGGGGACAGGGTAATCCAGATACGCAGTATTTT | TRBJ2-3 | TRBD1 | few | TRBV6-2/TRBV6-3
CASSFPGTSGFTDTQYF | TGTGCCAGCAGTTTCCCTGGGACTAGCGGTTTCACAGATACGCAGTATTTT | TRBJ2-3 | TRBD2 | few | TRBV6-5
CAISERGSYEQYF | TGTGCCATCAGTGAGAGGGGAAGCTACGAGCAGTACTTC | TRBJ2-7 | - | many | TRBV10-3